This T cell receptor (beta chain) derives from a study of shared clonotypes between healthy human individuals. As to this clone: Its specificity is not known.

The authors divided CD4+ cells into CD45RA+ naive and CD45RA-negative memory subsets. General observations from the study: In general, naive subsets displayed greater estimated richness than memory subsets did. Among four donors, roughly 5% of naive CD4 clonotypes were found in common.

Replicate PCRs for sorted subsets used approximately 190 ng DNA; this equaled about 30,000 T cell genomes. Produced via immunoSEQ multiplex PCR; TCRdb's table is partial and in-frame only. The sample consists of some 2,500,000 clones, 85% to 95% of them appearing once. This CDR3 has 16 amino acids. V lost 3 bases, J lost 6 bases, and 8 bases stayed unmatched. CDR1 SGHRS and CDR2 YFSETQ come from the germline V gene. The specimen was naive CD4+ T cells from PBMCs. As for subset: CD45RA+ positively selected. The source is a man younger than 30 in good health. Some clones in this sample may be carry-over from other donors' samples. This rearrangement joins TRBV5-1 to TRBJ2-2; 10 bases match TRBD1. The CDR3 bases are TGCGCCAGCAGCTCTCTGACAGGGGGCGCGGCCGGGGAGCTGTTTTTT. Amino acids: CASSSLTGGAAGELFF.